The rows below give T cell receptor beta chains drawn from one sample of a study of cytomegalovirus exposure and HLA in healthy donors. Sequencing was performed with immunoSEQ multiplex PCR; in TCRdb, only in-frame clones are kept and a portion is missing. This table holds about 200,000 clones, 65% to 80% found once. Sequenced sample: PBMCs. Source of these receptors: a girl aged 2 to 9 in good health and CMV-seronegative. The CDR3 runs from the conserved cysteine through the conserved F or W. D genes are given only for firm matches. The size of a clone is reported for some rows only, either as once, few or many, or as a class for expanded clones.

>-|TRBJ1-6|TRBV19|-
CASSIPRGGSPLHF
TGTGCCAGTAGTATACCCAGGGGTGGCTCACCCCTCCACTTT
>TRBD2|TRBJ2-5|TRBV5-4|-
CASRSGGAGETQYF
TGTGCCAGCAGGAGCGGGGGGGCCGGGGAGACCCAGTACTTC
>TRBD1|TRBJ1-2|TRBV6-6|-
CASSPVSGGLYGYTF
TGTGCCAGCAGTCCAGTTTCAGGGGGCCTATATGGCTACACCTTC
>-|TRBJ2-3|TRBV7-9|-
CASSPADTQYF
TGTGCCAGCAGCCCAGCGGATACGCAGTATTTT
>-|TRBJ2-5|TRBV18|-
CASSPPGLEETQYF
TGTGCCAGCTCACCACCGGGGCTAGAAGAGACCCAGTACTTC
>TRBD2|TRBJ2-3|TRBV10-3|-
CAISKLLAGGPSGDTQYF
TGTGCCATCAGTAAACTGCTAGCGGGAGGGCCAAGTGGGGATACGCAGTATTTT
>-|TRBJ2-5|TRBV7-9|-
CASSLAGGETQYF
TGTGCCAGCAGCTTAGCGGGAGGCGAGACCCAGTACTTC
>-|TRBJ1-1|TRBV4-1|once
CASSRPGGEGAFF
TGCGCCAGCAGCCGCCCCGGTGGGGAGGGGGCTTTCTTT
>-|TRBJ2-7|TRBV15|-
CATSRDLGRVDEQYF
TGTGCCACCAGCAGAGACCTGGGCAGGGTCGACGAGCAGTACTTC
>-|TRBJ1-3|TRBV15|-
CATSNGYSGNTIYF
TGTGCCACCAGCAACGGTTACTCTGGAAACACCATATATTTT
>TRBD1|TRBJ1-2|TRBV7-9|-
CASSLAVILGQGAHGYTF
TGTGCCAGCAGCTTAGCTGTGATTTTGGGACAGGGGGCGCATGGCTACACCTTC
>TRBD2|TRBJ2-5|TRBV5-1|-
CASSLGGGGPETQYF
TGCGCCAGCAGCTTGGGCGGGGGGGGCCCAGAGACCCAGTACTTC
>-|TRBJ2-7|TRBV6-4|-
CASGGPSGGPVGGVPYEQYF
TGTGCCAGCGGTGGCCCGTCCGGGGGGCCCGTTGGAGGGGTACCATACGAGCAGTACTTC
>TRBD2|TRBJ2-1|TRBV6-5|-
CASSFGTSGLHNEQFF
TGTGCCAGCAGTTTTGGGACTAGCGGCTTACACAATGAGCAGTTCTTC
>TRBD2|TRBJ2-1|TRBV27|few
CASSELSGDSKEQFF
TGTGCCAGCAGTGAATTGAGCGGGGACTCCAAAGAGCAGTTCTTC
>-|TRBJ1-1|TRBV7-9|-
CSSSPQTGVFF
TGTTCCAGCAGCCCCCAAACGGGGGTCTTCTTT
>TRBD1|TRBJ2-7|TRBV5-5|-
CASSPGQGATVTGEQYF
TGTGCCAGCAGCCCCGGACAGGGGGCTACCGTAACTGGCGAGCAGTACTTC
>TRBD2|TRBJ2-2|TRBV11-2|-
CASSSSVLAGTGELFF
TGTGCCAGCAGCTCCTCCGTTCTAGCGGGCACCGGGGAGCTGTTTTTT
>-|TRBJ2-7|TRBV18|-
CASSHRDTPYEQYF
TGTGCCAGCTCACACCGGGACACCCCCTACGAGCAGTACTTC
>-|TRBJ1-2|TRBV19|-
CASFTRVYGYTF
TGTGCCAGTTTTACGCGAGTCTATGGCTACACCTTC
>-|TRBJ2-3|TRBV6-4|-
CASSDSHNTDTQYF
TGTGCCAGCAGTGACTCGCACAACACAGATACGCAGTATTTT
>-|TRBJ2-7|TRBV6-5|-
CASSYRATVNYEQYF
TGTGCCAGCAGTTACAGAGCAACCGTAAACTACGAGCAGTACTTC
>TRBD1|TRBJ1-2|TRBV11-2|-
CASSLSGGIFNYGYTF
TGTGCCAGCAGCTTGTCAGGGGGAATTTTTAACTATGGCTACACCTTC
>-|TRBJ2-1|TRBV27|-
CASSLGGDEQFF
TGTGCCAGCAGTTTAGGAGGCGATGAGCAGTTCTTC
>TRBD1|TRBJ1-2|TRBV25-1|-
CASARGQDYGYTF
TGTGCCAGCGCCAGGGGGCAGGACTATGGCTACACCTTC
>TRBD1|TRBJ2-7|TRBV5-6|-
CASSLSRGPREQYF
TGTGCCAGCAGCTTGAGCAGGGGGCCTAGGGAGCAGTACTTC
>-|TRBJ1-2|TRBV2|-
CASSEDGQYGYTF
TGTGCCAGCAGTGAGGATGGACAGTATGGCTACACCTTC
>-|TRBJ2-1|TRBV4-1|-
CASSQNRDEQFF
TGCGCCAGCAGCCAAAACAGGGATGAGCAGTTCTTC
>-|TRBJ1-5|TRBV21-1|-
CASNQTRTYSNQPQHF
TGTGCCAGCAATCAAACCCGAACCTATAGCAATCAGCCCCAGCATTTT
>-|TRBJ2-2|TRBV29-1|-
CSVDGQPNTGELFF
TGCAGCGTGGACGGACAGCCGAACACCGGGGAGCTGTTTTTT
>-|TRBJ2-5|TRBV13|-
CASSLIPPGGQETQYF
TGTGCCAGCAGCTTAATTCCCCCGGGTGGCCAAGAGACCCAGTACTTC
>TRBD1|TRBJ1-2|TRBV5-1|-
CASSGTARVGFGLTGYGYTF
TGCGCCAGCAGCGGGACAGCAAGGGTGGGATTCGGGTTGACTGGATATGGCTACACCTTC
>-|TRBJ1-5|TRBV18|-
CASSQFLGGLNQPQHF
TGTGCCAGCTCACAATTCTTAGGGGGTCTCAATCAGCCCCAGCATTTT
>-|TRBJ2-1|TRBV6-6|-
CASRPLRGSHEQFF
TGTGCCAGCAGGCCCCTCCGGGGGTCGCATGAGCAGTTCTTC
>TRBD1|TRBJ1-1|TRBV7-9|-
CASSPGTGVNTEAFF
TGTGCCAGCAGCCCAGGGACAGGAGTGAACACTGAAGCTTTCTTT
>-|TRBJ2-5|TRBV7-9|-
CASTSVGGLASQETQYF
TGTGCCAGCACCTCAGTTGGAGGGCTAGCGAGCCAAGAGACCCAGTACTTC
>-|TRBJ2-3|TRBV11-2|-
CASSLGRWRGTSTDTQYF
TGTGCCAGCAGCTTAGGTCGATGGCGGGGAACTAGCACAGATACGCAGTATTTT
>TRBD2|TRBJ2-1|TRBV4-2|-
CASSPTSGSYEQFF
TGTGCCAGCAGCCCCACTAGCGGGAGCTATGAGCAGTTCTTC
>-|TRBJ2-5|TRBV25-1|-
CASSYETQYF
TGTGCCAGCAGCTACGAGACCCAGTACTTC
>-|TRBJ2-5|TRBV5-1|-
CASSLGGRTQETQYF
TGCGCCAGCAGCTTGGGGGGCAGGACCCAAGAGACCCAGTACTTC
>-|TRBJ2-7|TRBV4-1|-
CASSQDGSGGRSYEQYF
TGCGCCAGCAGCCAAGATGGTTCGGGGGGCCGCTCCTACGAGCAGTACTTC
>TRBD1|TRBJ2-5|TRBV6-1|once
CASRDRGETQYF
TGTGCCAGCAGGGACAGGGGTGAGACCCAGTACTTC
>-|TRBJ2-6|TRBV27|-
CASSPRDSISGANVLTF
TGTGCCAGCAGTCCCAGAGACAGTATAAGTGGGGCCAACGTCCTGACTTTC
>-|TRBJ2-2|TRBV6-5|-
CASSYSQGKNTGELFF
TGTGCCAGCAGTTACTCACAGGGAAAGAACACCGGGGAGCTGTTTTTT
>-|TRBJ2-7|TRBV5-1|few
CASGLQASYEQYF
TGCGCCAGTGGGCTGCAGGCAAGCTACGAGCAGTACTTC
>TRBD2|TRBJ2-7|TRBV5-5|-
CASSEDGTRYAEQYF
TGTGCCAGCAGCGAGGACGGGACTAGATATGCCGAGCAGTACTTC
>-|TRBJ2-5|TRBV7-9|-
CASSLAGWGEGETQYF
TGTGCCAGCAGCTTAGCGGGTTGGGGAGAGGGAGAGACCCAGTACTTC
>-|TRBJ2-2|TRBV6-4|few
CASSPGVGRSGELFF
TGTGCCAGCAGCCCGGGAGTGGGGCGTTCCGGGGAGCTGTTTTTT
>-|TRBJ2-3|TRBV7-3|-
CASSPSNISPTDTQYF
TGTGCCAGCAGCCCATCGAACATCTCCCCAACAGATACGCAGTATTTT
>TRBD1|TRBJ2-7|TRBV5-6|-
CASSFTGQGPYEQYF
TGTGCCAGCAGCTTTACCGGACAGGGACCCTACGAGCAGTACTTC
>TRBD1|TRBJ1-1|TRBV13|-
CASSSNIRDRGPEAFF
TGTGCCAGCAGCTCAAATATCAGAGACAGGGGACCTGAAGCTTTCTTT
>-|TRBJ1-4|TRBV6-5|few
CASSYLKGANEKLFF
TGTGCCAGCAGTTACTTAAAGGGGGCTAATGAAAAACTGTTTTTT
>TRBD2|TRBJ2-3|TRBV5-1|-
CASSFGGSVDTQYF
TGCGCCAGCAGTTTTGGCGGGAGTGTGGATACGCAGTATTTT
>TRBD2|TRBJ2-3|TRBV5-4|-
CASSLAGGPGDTQYF
TGTGCCAGCAGCCTAGCGGGAGGGCCGGGAGATACGCAGTATTTT
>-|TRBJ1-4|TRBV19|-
CASSIDSSFEKLFF
TGTGCCAGTAGTATAGATTCGAGCTTTGAAAAACTGTTTTTT